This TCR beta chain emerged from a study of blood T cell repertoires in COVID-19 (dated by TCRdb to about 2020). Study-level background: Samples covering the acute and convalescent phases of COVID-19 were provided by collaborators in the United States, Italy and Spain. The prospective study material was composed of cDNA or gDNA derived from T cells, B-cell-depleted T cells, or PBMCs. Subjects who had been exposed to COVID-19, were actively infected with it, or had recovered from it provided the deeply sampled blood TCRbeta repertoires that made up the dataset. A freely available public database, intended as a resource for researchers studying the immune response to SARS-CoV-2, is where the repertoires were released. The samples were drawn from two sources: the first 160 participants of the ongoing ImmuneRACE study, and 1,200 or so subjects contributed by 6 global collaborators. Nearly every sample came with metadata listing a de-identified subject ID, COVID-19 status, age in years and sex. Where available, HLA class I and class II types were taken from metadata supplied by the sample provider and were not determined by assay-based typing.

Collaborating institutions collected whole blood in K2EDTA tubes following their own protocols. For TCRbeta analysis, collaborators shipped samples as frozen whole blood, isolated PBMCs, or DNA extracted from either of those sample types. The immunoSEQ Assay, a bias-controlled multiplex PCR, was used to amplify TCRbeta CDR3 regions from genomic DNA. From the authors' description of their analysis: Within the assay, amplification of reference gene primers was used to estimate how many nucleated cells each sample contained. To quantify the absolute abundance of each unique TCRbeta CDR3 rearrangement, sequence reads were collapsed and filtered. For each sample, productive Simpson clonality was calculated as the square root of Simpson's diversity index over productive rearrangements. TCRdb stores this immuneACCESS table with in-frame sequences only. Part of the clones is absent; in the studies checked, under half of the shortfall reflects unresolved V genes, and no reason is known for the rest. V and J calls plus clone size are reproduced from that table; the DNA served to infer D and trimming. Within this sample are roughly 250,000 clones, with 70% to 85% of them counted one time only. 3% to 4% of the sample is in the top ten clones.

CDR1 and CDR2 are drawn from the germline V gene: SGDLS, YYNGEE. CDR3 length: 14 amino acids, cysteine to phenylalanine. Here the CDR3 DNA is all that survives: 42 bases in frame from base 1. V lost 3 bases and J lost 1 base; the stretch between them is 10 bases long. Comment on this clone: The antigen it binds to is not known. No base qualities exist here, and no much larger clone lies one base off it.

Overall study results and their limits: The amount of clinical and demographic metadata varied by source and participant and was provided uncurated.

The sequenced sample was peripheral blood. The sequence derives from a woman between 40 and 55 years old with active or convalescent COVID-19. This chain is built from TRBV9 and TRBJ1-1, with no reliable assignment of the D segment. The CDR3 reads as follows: CASSGHPSNTEAFF. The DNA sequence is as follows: TGTGCCAGCAGCGGACATCCGTCGAACACTGAAGCTTTCTTT.